This T cell receptor beta chain derives from a study of blood T cell repertoires in COVID-19 (TCRdb year 2020). With respect to the entire study: Samples from collaborators originated in the United States, Italy and Spain and spanned both the acute and convalescent phases of COVID-19. The prospective study material was composed of cDNA or gDNA derived from T cells, B-cell-depleted T cells, or PBMCs. The dataset comprised deeply sampled blood TCRbeta repertoires from subjects exposed to, actively infected with, or recovered from COVID-19. The repertoires were released in a freely available public database meant as a resource for research on the immune response to SARS-CoV-2. Samples were obtained from the ongoing ImmuneRACE study (first 160 participants) and from roughly 1,300 subjects provided by 6 global collaborators. A de-identified subject ID, COVID-19 status, age in years and sex were almost always included in the sample metadata. Where available, HLA class I and class II types were taken from metadata supplied by the sample provider and were not determined by assay-based typing. Study-level results and caveats: How much clinical and demographic metadata was included differed by source and by participant, and the metadata was provided uncurated.

V is reduced by 1 base and J by 2 bases, leaving a spacing of 11 bases between them. The cysteine opens and the phenylalanine closes a CDR3 of 15 amino acids. This entry keeps only the CDR3 DNA: 45 bases, framed from base 1. The germline V gene (reference sequence) gives CDR1 as LNHNV and CDR2 as YYDKDF. In regard to this clone: Its binding antigen is unknown. No base qualities exist here, and no much larger clone lies one base off it.

The immunoSEQ Assay, a bias-controlled multiplex PCR, was used to amplify TCRbeta CDR3 regions from genomic DNA. Under the source paper's analysis protocol: The number of nucleated cells in each sample was estimated from the amplification of reference gene primers within the assay. Sequence reads were collapsed and filtered to measure the absolute abundance of every unique TCRbeta CDR3 rearrangement. For each sample, productive Simpson clonality was calculated by taking the square root of Simpson's diversity index across productive rearrangements. What TCRdb holds here is the immuneACCESS table cut down to in-frame rearrangements. Part of the clones is not present; checked against another copy, under half of the missing clones reflect an unresolved V gene, and the others are unexplained. Clonal size and the V and J genes are those of that table, whereas D and trimming came from the DNA. The sample has about 120,000 clones on record, 75% to 90% of them singletons. Together, the top ten hold just under 30% of the sample.

Collaborating institutions collected whole blood in K2EDTA tubes following their own protocols. For TCRbeta analysis, collaborator samples were shipped as frozen whole blood, as isolated PBMCs, or as DNA extracted from either sample type. In this chain, TRBV15 is recombined with TRBJ2-5; matching of 5 bases hints at TRBD1 as the D gene. What was sequenced was peripheral blood. This TCR derives from a woman aged 70 to 79 with acute or convalescent COVID-19. The bases read TGTGCCACCAGCAGAGTTCGACAGAAACAAGAGACCCAGTACTTC. Its coded protein is CATSRVRQKQETQYF.